The next 27 T cell receptor beta chains were all read from a single sample in a study of T cells in Graves' hyperthyroidism and ophthalmopathy. TCR beta CDR3 regions were amplified from RNA transcripts. Using the HTBI primer set, a first-round RT-PCR was run on the TCR CDR3. TCRdb recomputed calls from the multiplex PCR reads with MiXCR, one row per CDR3 protein. The table lists about 360,000 distinct CDR3 sequences, about 12% of them singletons. The material sequenced was blood. The source is a woman aged 18-29 years with Graves' hyperthyroidism.

This clonotype was recorded many times. The rearrangement joins TRBV3-1 to TRBJ1-2, with D possibly matching TRBD1 (6 bases). The CDR3 length is 16 residues. CDR1 and CDR2 (germline): LGHDT, YNNKEL (reference sequence). The V end was cut by 3 bases, the J end by 5 bases, with 19 bases between. The CDR3 DNA sequence: TGTGCCAGCAGCCAGGGAACCACAGGGTCAATTTATGGCTACACCTTC. It codes for CASSQGTTGSIYGYTF.

This chain connects TRBV29-1 to TRBJ2-7; 7 bases fit TRBD1. The length of the CDR3 is 14 residues. Germline V gives CDR1 SQVTM, CDR2 ANQGSEA. The J segment lost 2 bases and the V segment lost 2 bases, leaving 6 bases of the junction unmatched. The CDR3 loop reads CSVEYETGTYEQYF. The CDR3 DNA reads TGCAGCGTTGAATATGAGACAGGGACCTACGAGCAGTACTTC.

The count of this clonotype is one. V usage is TRBV11-1 and J usage is TRBJ2-7; 8 bases agree with TRBD1. CDR3 length: 14 amino acids. Germline CDR1 reads SGHAT; CDR2 reads FQDESV (reference sequence). With V trimmed by 4 bases and J by 7 bases, 9 bases remained unmatched. CDR3: CASSYRDRPEEQYF. As DNA, the CDR3 is TGTGCCAGCAGCTATCGGGACAGGCCAGAGGAGCAGTACTTC.

The V and J genes are TRBV28 and TRBJ2-1; TRBD2 matches 10 bases. V shed 7 bases, J shed 6 bases, and the junction held 9 bases outside the gene matches. The CDR3 is 15 residues long. Germline CDR1 MDHEN, CDR2 SYDVKM. CDR3: CASIKAGGPGNEQFF. In DNA, the CDR3 is TGTGCCAGCATCAAAGCGGGGGGGCCAGGCAATGAGCAGTTCTTC.

This chain uses TRBV7-3 with TRBJ2-7; 8 bases are a match to TRBD2. Trimming removed 5 bases from V and 4 bases from J; junction bases left unmatched: 19. The CDR3 length is 18 residues. Per the germline V gene, CDR1 is SGHTA and CDR2 is FQGTGA. CDR3 sequence reads: CASSPEFRGRRGPYEQYF. The CDR3 DNA sequence: TGTGCCAGCAGCCCCGAGTTCCGCGGGAGGAGGGGTCCATACGAGCAGTACTTC.

The chain is built from TRBV12-3 or TRBV12-4 and TRBJ2-3, with a possible D match to TRBD1 (5 bases). Trimming pared 3 bases from V and 7 bases from J, leaving 8 bases between. CDR3 length: 12 residues. The CDR3 region is CASSFPGYTQYF. The CDR3 coding sequence is TGTGCCAGCAGTTTCCCAGGGTATACGCAGTATTTT.

The J gene is TRBJ2-1, the V gene TRBV9; no clear D gene. This CDR3 has 11 amino acids. V lost 0 bases, J lost 10 bases, and 5 bases lay in between. Germline assignment: CDR1 SGDLS and CDR2 YYNGEE. CDR3 loop: CASSVEYEQFF. The CDR3 coding sequence is TGTGCCAGCAGCGTAGAATACGAGCAGTTCTTC.

There are many counts of this clonotype. The V call is TRBV19, the J call TRBJ1-1; 8 bases are shared with TRBD1. The CDR3 is 16 amino acids. The trim removed 6 bases at V and 2 bases at J, leaving 11 bases unmatched. Germline CDR1 and CDR2: LNHDA and SQIVND (reference sequence). As DNA, the CDR3 is TGTGCCAGTAGGACACGGACCACAGGGGGAAACACTGAAGCTTTCTTT. Protein sequence: CASRTRTTGGNTEAFF.

This clonotype was detected many times. This chain links TRBV29-1 with TRBJ2-3; D may be TRBD2 (6 bases). Trimming stripped 3 bases from V and 4 bases from J, with 8 bases between. This CDR3 contains 12 residues. Germline-derived CDR1 and CDR2 are SQVTM and ANQGSEA. The CDR3 DNA reads TGCAGCGTTGACGGGAGACCAGATACGCAGTATTTT. The encoded protein is CSVDGRPDTQYF.

This clonotype was recorded a few times. This rearrangement joins TRBV2 to TRBJ2-2; TRBD2 aligns across 11 bases. This CDR3 contains 18 residues. V gave up 6 bases and J gave up 1 base; unmatched junction bases: 10. Germline V CDR1 and CDR2: SNHLY, FYNNEI. CDR3 DNA: TGTGCCAGCAGCTTAGTGCCTAGCGGGGGGCTGAACACCGGGGAGCTGTTTTTT. Translated, it gives CASSLVPSGGLNTGELFF.

Ten or more counts support this clonotype. V and J are TRBV24-1 and TRBJ2-1; 9 bases are a match to TRBD2. The V segment lost 4 bases and the J segment 1 base; nucleotides outside the gene matches: 10. The CDR3 is 18 amino acids. The germline gives CDR1 KGHDR, CDR2 SFDVKD. CDR3: CATSDPATSGFSYNEQFF. Written as DNA, the CDR3 is TGTGCCACCAGTGACCCCGCGACTAGCGGATTTTCCTACAATGAGCAGTTCTTC.

This clonotype was seen at least ten times. CDR3 residues: CASRPGSAVTQYF. Written as DNA, the CDR3 is TGTGCCAGCAGGCCCGGCTCGGCGGTGACCCAGTACTTC. The chain employs TRBV7-9 and TRBJ2-5; D gene uncertain. The V and J ends lost 6 bases and 7 bases respectively, with 15 bases between them. Germline V gene lookup returns CDR1 SEHNR and CDR2 FQNEAQ (reference sequence). The CDR3 covers 13 residues.

This clonotype was counted at least ten times. V usage is TRBV28 and J usage is TRBJ1-1, with D perhaps TRBD1 (5 bases). V lost 5 bases, J lost 0 bases, and 16 bases lay in between. This CDR3 has 16 residues. The germline CDR1 and CDR2 sequences are MDHEN and SYDVKM. DNA for the CDR3: TGTGCCAGCAGTACTCCAGGGCAGGCGCTGAACACTGAAGCTTTCTTT. Residues: CASSTPGQALNTEAFF. The full variable domain, its missing parts supplied by reference TRBV28 and TRBJ1-1, is DVKVTQSSRYLVKRTGEKVFLECVQDMDHENMFWYRQDPGLGLRLIYFSYDVKMKEKGDIPEGYSVSREKKERFSLILESASTNQTSMYLCASSTPGQALNTEAFFGQGTRLTVV.

This clonotype was counted between two and nine times. The rearrangement links TRBV6-1 to TRBJ1-2; no clear D gene. Between the trimmed V and J ends, which lost 3 bases and 7 bases, there was a span of 15 bases. The CDR3 runs to 14 residues. Looked up from germline, CDR1 is MNHNS and CDR2 is SASEGT. CDR3 residues: CASSEASRLSGYTF. In DNA, the CDR3 is TGTGCCAGCAGTGAGGCCTCGAGACTCAGTGGCTACACCTTC.

Remarks on this clonotype: A read error is possible here, since a much larger clone lies one base away. The chain employs TRBV3-1 and TRBJ1-1; D might be TRBD1 (6 bases). The germline gives CDR1 LGHDT, CDR2 YNNKEL (reference sequence). The CDR3 runs to 12 residues. The CDR3 spells CVSSQRTEKAFF. CDR3 DNA sequence: TGTGTCAGCAGCCAACGGACAGAGAAAGCTTTCTTT.

V is TRBV18 and J is TRBJ1-5; 12 bases agree with TRBD1. CDR3 size: 20 residues. V gave up 2 bases and J gave up 6 bases; unmatched junction bases: 17. CDR1 KGHSH and CDR2 LQKENI come from the germline V gene. The CDR3 reads CASSPRPSGTGGNYRQPQHF. CDR3 in DNA: TGTGCCAGCTCACCAAGACCCAGCGGGACAGGGGGCAATTATCGTCAGCCCCAGCATTTT.

This clonotype was detected ten times or more. The chain employs TRBV7-8 and TRBJ1-2, with D possibly matching TRBD1 (5 bases). CDR1 SGHVS and CDR2 FQNEAQ come from the germline V gene. This CDR3 has 14 amino acids. Trimming removed 4 bases from V and 11 bases from J, with 20 bases in between. The CDR3 sequence is CASSYLDGEGPYTF. The CDR3 DNA is TGTGCCAGCAGCTACCTCGATGGGGAGGGACCTTACACCTTC.

In regard to this clonotype: Germline is not matched at one junction end, which may reflect a read error. Here the CDR3 reads CASSDTVGPYEHYF. The DNA of the CDR3 is TGTGCCAGCAGTGACACTGTAGGACCCTACGAGCATTACTTC. The V gene is TRBV2, the J gene TRBJ2-7; D remains ambiguous. Germline CDR1 SNHLY, CDR2 FYNNEI. The CDR3 is made up of 14 amino acids.

This clonotype appeared many times. The CDR3 spells CASSQDRSGTVETQYF. CDR3 sequence (DNA): TGTGCCAGCAGCCAAGATCGTTCCGGGACAGTGGAGACCCAGTACTTC. This chain uses TRBV3-1 with TRBJ2-5; 7 bases are a match to TRBD1. Trimming took 0 bases from V and 5 from J; bases not matched to a gene: 9. The CDR3 has 16 residues. The germline gives CDR1 LGHDT, CDR2 YNNKEL (reference sequence).

This clonotype was found many times. The gene calls are TRBV30 and TRBJ2-2; weak D call: TRBD1 (6 bases). The germline V and J ends were trimmed by 0 bases and 6 bases, with 11 bases remaining between them. Germline V gives CDR1 GTSNPN, CDR2 SVGIG (reference sequence). This CDR3 has 14 residues. In DNA form, the CDR3 reads TGTGCCTGGAGTGTAAACACAGGGTCCGGGGAGCTGTTTTTT. Translating gives CAWSVNTGSGELFF.

This clonotype was seen ten or more times. The rearrangement joins TRBV28 to TRBJ2-5; 10 nucleotides line up with TRBD2. V shed 7 bases and J 5 bases; nucleotides not matched to a gene: 4. This CDR3 is 13 amino acids long. The germline V gene has CDR1 MDHEN and CDR2 SYDVKM. This chain's CDR3 is CASILAGEETQYF. For the CDR3, the DNA is TGTGCCAGCATTCTAGCGGGAGAGGAGACCCAGTACTTC.

This clonotype was counted many times. The V and J genes are TRBV6-2 or TRBV6-3 and TRBJ2-5, with 11 positions matching TRBD2. Unmatched junction bases numbered 10, after V lost 2 bases and J lost 2 bases. CDR1 and CDR2 (germline): MNHEY, SVGEGT. The CDR3 covers 18 residues. In DNA, the CDR3 is TGTGCCAGCAGTTACCCTCTGACTAGCGGGGTGACTCAAGAGACCCAGTACTTC. Translation gives CASSYPLTSGVTQETQYF.

This clonotype was seen at least ten times. V gene TRBV6-2 or TRBV6-3 combines with J gene TRBJ2-4, with 10 bases identical to TRBD2. V shed 4 bases, J shed 8 bases, and the junction held 5 bases outside the gene matches. The CDR3 covers 14 residues. The germline gives CDR1 MNHEY, CDR2 SVGEGT. This CDR3 is CASSSSGSTDIQYF. The CDR3 DNA follows: TGTGCCAGCAGTTCTAGCGGGAGTACCGACATTCAGTACTTC.

This chain joins TRBV11-1 and TRBJ1-3, with TRBD1 identical over 7 bases. There are 15 residues in the CDR3. Germline CDR1 is SGHAT and CDR2 is FQDESV (reference sequence). V lost 5 bases and J lost 1; bases outside the gene matches: 5. The CDR3 spells CASSRDRASGNTIYF. The CDR3 DNA is TGTGCCAGCAGCCGTGACAGGGCTTCTGGAAACACCATATATTTT.

At least ten counts were recorded for this clonotype. The chain carries TRBV27 and TRBJ2-7; D ambiguous. Trimming pared 7 bases from V and 3 bases from J, leaving 19 bases between. The germline V gene has CDR1 MNHEY and CDR2 SMNVEV (reference sequence). The CDR3 extends over 15 amino acids. CDR3 region: CASTELRKGIYEQYF. As DNA, the CDR3 is TGTGCCAGCACCGAACTAAGGAAGGGTATCTACGAGCAGTACTTC.

The chain combines TRBV20-1 with TRBJ2-1, with TRBD2 matching 8 bases. This CDR3 region has 13 residues. The germline gives CDR1 DFQATT, CDR2 SNEGSKA (reference sequence). The CDR3 sequence: CSVSGGSYNEQFF. CDR3 DNA sequence: TGCAGCGTAAGCGGGGGATCCTACAATGAGCAGTTCTTC.

This clonotype was counted ten times or more. The rearrangement links TRBV7-2 to TRBJ2-1; 8 positions match TRBD2. Losses at the gene ends were 5 bases for V and 0 bases for J; bases not matched to a gene: 6. CDR1 and CDR2 (germline): SGHTA, FQGNSA. The CDR3 is 16 amino acids. The CDR3 nucleotides read TGTGCCAGCAGCGGCCATAGCGGGGTCTCCTACAATGAGCAGTTCTTC. Encoded protein: CASSGHSGVSYNEQFF.